This T cell receptor (beta chain) was recovered during a study of blood T cell repertoires in COVID-19. Overall study context: Some COVID-19 samples were acute and others convalescent; all came from the United States, Italy and Spain. Sources were T cells, B-cell-depleted T cells, or PBMCs; the material itself was cDNA or gDNA.

In the authors' methods: Nucleated cell number was recorded as an estimate derived from reference gene primer amplification. The table came from immunoSEQ multiplex PCR; TCRdb's copy has only in-frame clones and leaves some out. That table furnishes V, J and clone size, whereas the DNA furnished D and trimming. The sample records roughly 110,000 clones, more than 85% being singletons. V shed 0 bases and J 7 bases; nucleotides not matched to a gene: 10. The germline CDR1 and CDR2 sequences are SGHRS and YFSETQ. The CDR3 runs 17 residues. Sequencing used peripheral blood. The receptor's source is a human donor with acute or convalescent COVID-19. The donor label of this sample is uncertain. V is TRBV5-1 and J is TRBJ2-3, with 11 bases lining up with TRBD2. The CDR3 loop is CASSLGGTSGSQNTQYF. Written as DNA, the CDR3 is TGCGCCAGCAGCTTGGGGGGGACTAGCGGAAGCCAGAATACGCAGTATTTT.